Presented here are 20 T cell receptor beta chains from one specimen sequenced in a study of blood T cell repertoires in COVID-19. Here immunoSEQ multiplex PCR was the method, and the copy in TCRdb shows in-frame clones only, minus some. This table holds tens of thousands of clones, 84% found once. The sample taken for sequencing was peripheral blood. Receptors originate from a human donor in a cohort sampled during active COVID-19.

V usage is TRBV5-1 and J usage is TRBJ1-5, with 9 bases identical to TRBD1. The CDR3 runs 14 residues. Germline CDR1 is SGHRS and CDR2 is YFSETQ. The J segment lost 5 bases and the V segment lost 0 bases, leaving 0 bases of the junction unmatched. The CDR3 loop is CASSLGTGDQPQHF. DNA of the CDR3: TGCGCCAGCAGCTTGGGGACAGGGGATCAGCCCCAGCATTTT.

The chain combines TRBV6-5 with TRBJ2-7; 9 positions agree with TRBD1. CDR1 and CDR2 (germline): MNHEY, SVGAGI. The CDR3 consists of 15 residues. V lost 6 bases to trimming and J lost 3 bases; unmatched junction nucleotides: 9. The CDR3 bases are TGTGCCAGCAGACGGACCGGGACAGGGCACTACGAGCAGTACTTC. Amino acids: CASRRTGTGHYEQYF.

The rearrangement uses TRBV5-5 and TRBJ1-1; 9 bases are a match to TRBD1. The CDR3 is 14 amino acids. From germline, CDR1 is SGHKS and CDR2 YYEKEE (reference sequence). Germline trimming cut 4 bases from V and 2 bases from J; bases unmatched to any gene: 3. In DNA, the CDR3 is TGTGCCAGCAGCAGGACAGGGGTAAACACTGAAGCTTTCTTT. This gives the protein CASSRTGVNTEAFF.

This clone was counted once. The genes are TRBV6-5 and TRBJ2-6; weak D call: TRBD2 (5 bases). CDR1 and CDR2 (germline): MNHEY, SVGAGI. CDR3 length: 15 residues. The CDR3 spells CAGRGYGTGANVLTF. In DNA form, the CDR3 reads TGTGCTGGACGGGGTTATGGGACTGGGGCCAACGTCCTGACTTTC.

This clone was detected only once. The V gene is TRBV5-6, the J gene TRBJ2-7, with TRBD1 matching 9 bases. V dropped 3 bases and J dropped 2; count of bases not matched to a gene: 3. The CDR3 contains 14 residues. Germline CDR1 SGHDT, CDR2 YYEEEE. The DNA of the CDR3 is TGTGCCAGCAGCTACGGACAGGGGCCCTACGAGCAGTACTTC. This gives the protein CASSYGQGPYEQYF.

The chain employs TRBV30 and TRBJ1-4, with a tentative D call TRBD1 (5 bases). The CDR3 runs 13 residues. Germline-derived CDR1 and CDR2 are GTSNPN and SVGIG (reference sequence). V was cut by 2 bases and J by 7 bases, with 11 bases left in between. CDR3 amino acids: CAWSWGVAEKLFF. CDR3 DNA sequence: TGTGCCTGGAGTTGGGGGGTAGCTGAAAAACTGTTTTTT.

This clone was found a few times. This chain connects TRBV29-1 to TRBJ2-1, with 9 nucleotides matching TRBD1. The J segment lost 8 bases and the V segment lost 7 bases, leaving 6 bases of the junction unmatched. The germline V gene has CDR1 SQVTM and CDR2 ANQGSEA. The CDR3 extends over 12 amino acids. The CDR3 bases are TGCAGCGGTAGGGACAGGGTACATGAGCAGTTCTTC. It is translated as CSGRDRVHEQFF.

The rearrangement uses TRBV6-2 or TRBV6-3 and TRBJ2-2, with 9 bases fitting TRBD1. CDR1 and CDR2 (germline): MNHEY, SVGEGT. This CDR3 is 15 amino acids long. V lost 6 bases to trimming and J lost 5 bases; unmatched junction nucleotides: 7. CDR3 nucleotides: TGTGCCAGCAGCCGGGACAGGGTGGATACCGGGGAGCTGTTTTTT. It specifies CASSRDRVDTGELFF.

Of note for this clone: A junction boundary mismatches the germline segment, possibly from a read error. The chain has TRBV28 and TRBJ2-7, with D tentatively TRBD1 (5 bases). The CDR3 runs to 12 residues. Looked up from germline, CDR1 is MDHEN and CDR2 is SYDVKM. In nucleotides, the CDR3 is TGTGCCAGCAGTTTATCGACAGTGAAGGTTAACTTC. It encodes CASSLSTVKVNF.

V is TRBV11-2 and J is TRBJ2-2; D is undetermined. CDR3 length: 13 amino acids. Germline CDR1 reads SGHAT; CDR2 reads FQNNGV. V dropped 5 bases and J dropped 6 bases, with 10 bases sitting between them. In nucleotides, the CDR3 is TGTGCCAGCAGCCCCTCTTTTGCCGGGGAGCTGTTTTTT. It yields the protein CASSPSFAGELFF.

This rearrangement joins TRBV27 to TRBJ2-4, with TRBD2 identical over 9 bases. CDR3 size: 18 residues. The V gene end was trimmed by 3 bases and the J gene end by 0 bases; junction bases not matched to a gene: 9. Germline V gene lookup returns CDR1 MNHEY and CDR2 SMNVEV (reference sequence). This CDR3 is CASSLGLAGQLAKNIQYF. Written as DNA, the CDR3 is TGTGCCAGCAGTTTGGGGCTAGCGGGGCAGCTAGCCAAAAACATTCAGTACTTC.

This clone was seen more than once but under ten times. The chain combines TRBV7-8 with TRBJ1-3; no clear D gene. CDR1 SGHVS and CDR2 FQNEAQ come from the germline V gene. This CDR3 contains 15 residues. V was shortened by 2 bases and J by 0 bases, with 8 bases between the two germline ends. CDR3 nucleotide sequence: TGTGCCAGCAGCTTAACTGCTATCTCTGGAAACACCATATATTTT. It encodes CASSLTAISGNTIYF.

The chain joins TRBV14 to TRBJ1-4, with 8 bases identical to TRBD1. The CDR3 is 15 amino acids. Unmatched junction bases numbered 3, after V lost 1 base and J lost 5 bases. Germline-derived CDR1 and CDR2 are SGHDN and FVKESK. For the CDR3, the DNA is TGTGCCAGCAGCCAAGGGGACAGGCGAAATGAAAAACTGTTTTTT. This gives the protein CASSQGDRRNEKLFF.

The V call is TRBV15, the J call TRBJ2-1; 16 bases match TRBD2. Germline values: CDR1 LNHNV, CDR2 YYDKDF (reference sequence). The CDR3 length is 16 residues. V lost 1 base to trimming and J lost 11 bases; unmatched junction nucleotides: 5. The CDR3 sequence: CATSRAGTSGGEKQFF. As DNA, the CDR3 is TGTGCCACCAGCAGAGCGGGGACTAGCGGGGGGGAAAAGCAGTTCTTC.

This chain uses TRBV4-1 with TRBJ2-7, with D unclear. Germline assignment: CDR1 MGHRA and CDR2 YSYEKL. Trimming took 0 bases from V and 0 from J, leaving 12 bases between them. This CDR3 comprises 16 residues. This CDR3 reads CASSQDLGGSSYEQYF. The CDR3 bases are TGCGCCAGCAGCCAAGATCTCGGCGGAAGCTCCTACGAGCAGTACTTC.

The CDR3: CASSSLVGAGTEAFF. The CDR3 coding sequence is TGTGCCAGCAGTTCTTTGGTGGGGGCCGGCACTGAAGCTTTCTTT. The rearrangement links TRBV7-9 to TRBJ1-1, with D tentatively TRBD1 (6 bases). The CDR3 is made up of 15 amino acids. Trimming stripped 6 bases from V and 4 bases from J, with 18 bases between. The germline V gene encodes CDR1 SEHNR and CDR2 FQNEAQ (reference sequence).

J is TRBJ1-4 and V is TRBV18, with a weak D call TRBD1 (5 bases). Germline V CDR1 and CDR2: KGHSH, LQKENI. Deletions cut 1 base from V and 6 bases from J, with 12 bases between. The CDR3 covers 15 residues. As DNA, the CDR3 is TGTGCCAGCTCACCACAGGGGCAGAAAGATGAAAAACTGTTTTTT. Translation: CASSPQGQKDEKLFF.

The rearrangement links TRBV30 to TRBJ1-2; a weak D match, TRBD1 (6 bases). Germline V gene sequence: CDR1 GTSNPN, CDR2 SVGIG (reference sequence). The CDR3 covers 13 residues. Trimming removed 0 bases at V and 4 bases at J, with 9 bases between. The CDR3 bases are TGTGCCTGGAGTGTGCCAGGGGTCTATGGCTACACCTTC. Amino acids: CAWSVPGVYGYTF.

The V and J genes are TRBV3-1 (or the pseudogene TRBV3-2) and TRBJ2-5; TRBD2 matches at 7 bases. V trimming: 0 bases; J trimming: 7 bases; junction bases outside the gene matches: 5. The germline CDR1 and CDR2 sequences are LGHDT and YNNKEL (reference sequence). The CDR3 is 14 residues long. CDR3 DNA: TGTGCCAGCAGCCAAGATGGAACGGGGGGGACCCAGTACTTC. Protein product: CASSQDGTGGTQYF.

This clone was detected only once. The chain uses TRBV5-4 and TRBJ2-3; 9 bases are shared with TRBD1. Germline V gene data show CDR1 as SGHNT and CDR2 as YYREEE (reference sequence). The CDR3 totals 16 residues. With V trimmed by 5 bases and J by 5 bases, 12 bases remained unmatched. The CDR3 DNA reads as TGTGCCAGCAGAGAAGGCGGGACAGGGCCTGAAGATACGCAGTATTTT. As protein: CASREGGTGPEDTQYF.